The rows below give T cell receptor beta chains drawn from one sample of a study of PD-1 blockade in mismatch repair-deficient tumors. Only in-frame clones appear in the TCRdb table, and some are missing; sequencing was by immunoSEQ multiplex PCR. Of 14,000 or so clones in the sample, roughly 82% were seen once. Sample: PBMCs, taken around 15 weeks after starting pembrolizumab. The receptors stem from an adult with mismatch repair-deficient cancer. CDR3s include the opening cysteine and the closing phenylalanine or tryptophan. Each record gives: J gene, D gene, clone size, V gene, CDR3 protein, CDR3 DNA. A D gene is named only where the DNA matches it firmly. The size of a clone is reported for some rows only, either as once, few or many, or as a class for expanded clones.

>TRBJ2-1|TRBD2|-|TRBV30
CAWSVSVLAGVSSYNEQFF
TGTGCCTGGAGTGTATCGGTACTAGCGGGAGTAAGCTCCTACAATGAGCAGTTCTTC
>TRBJ2-7|TRBD2|few|TRBV13
CASSSSGTSGRLGEQYF
TGTGCCAGCAGCTCATCCGGGACTAGCGGGAGACTGGGCGAGCAGTACTTC
>TRBJ2-7|-|-|TRBV15
CATSRDRGEQYF
TGTGCCACCAGCAGAGATCGGGGCGAGCAGTACTTC
>TRBJ2-7|-|large|TRBV6-5
CASRHRDSYEQYF
TGTGCCAGCAGACACCGGGACTCCTACGAGCAGTACTTC
>TRBJ2-5|-|-|TRBV18
CASSLGGDLQETQYF
TGTGCCAGCTCACTAGGGGGAGACCTACAAGAGACCCAGTACTTC
>TRBJ2-2|TRBD2|-|TRBV10-3
CAINREGPNTGELFF
TGTGCCATCAATCGGGAGGGCCCTAACACCGGGGAGCTGTTTTTT
>TRBJ2-3|-|-|TRBV28
CASSFGGARDTQYF
TGTGCCAGCAGTTTTGGTGGGGCGAGAGATACGCAGTATTTT
>TRBJ2-7|TRBD2|once|TRBV5-4
CASSPGLAGPRDEQYF
TGTGCCAGCAGCCCCGGACTAGCGGGGCCCCGGGACGAGCAGTACTTC
>TRBJ2-6|-|-|TRBV7-6
CASSPLMNLTSRANVLTF
TGTGCCAGCAGCCCCCTTATGAATCTCACAAGTCGGGCCAACGTCCTGACTTTC
>TRBJ2-3|-|-|TRBV5-1
CASSLVDKTDTQYF
TGCGCCAGCAGCTTGGTGGACAAAACAGATACGCAGTATTTT
>TRBJ1-1|TRBD1|-|TRBV5-1
CASSVQGPTEAFF
TGCGCCAGCAGCGTACAGGGGCCCACTGAAGCTTTCTTT
>TRBJ1-2|-|once|TRBV19
CASSRGTNYGYTF
TGTGCCAGTAGTAGGGGCACCAACTATGGCTACACCTTC
>TRBJ2-2|TRBD2|-|TRBV7-8
CASSLAGNGLAGGMNTGELFF
TGTGCCAGCAGCTTAGCGGGGAATGGACTAGCGGGAGGAATGAACACCGGGGAGCTGTTTTTT
>TRBJ2-7|-|-|TRBV10-3
CAISESGRSYEQYF
TGTGCCATCAGTGAGTCAGGGAGGTCCTACGAGCAGTACTTC
>TRBJ2-3|TRBD2|-|TRBV4-1
CASSQGGLAGDTQYF
TGCGCCAGCAGCCAAGGGGGACTAGCTGGCGATACGCAGTATTTT
>TRBJ2-1|TRBD2|-|TRBV4-1
CASSQFGLVNNEQFF
TGCGCCAGCAGCCAATTCGGACTAGTGAACAATGAGCAGTTCTTC
>TRBJ1-5|-|-|TRBV10-3
CAISERGDSNQPQHF
TGTGCCATCAGTGAGCGAGGGGACTCAAATCAGCCCCAGCATTTT